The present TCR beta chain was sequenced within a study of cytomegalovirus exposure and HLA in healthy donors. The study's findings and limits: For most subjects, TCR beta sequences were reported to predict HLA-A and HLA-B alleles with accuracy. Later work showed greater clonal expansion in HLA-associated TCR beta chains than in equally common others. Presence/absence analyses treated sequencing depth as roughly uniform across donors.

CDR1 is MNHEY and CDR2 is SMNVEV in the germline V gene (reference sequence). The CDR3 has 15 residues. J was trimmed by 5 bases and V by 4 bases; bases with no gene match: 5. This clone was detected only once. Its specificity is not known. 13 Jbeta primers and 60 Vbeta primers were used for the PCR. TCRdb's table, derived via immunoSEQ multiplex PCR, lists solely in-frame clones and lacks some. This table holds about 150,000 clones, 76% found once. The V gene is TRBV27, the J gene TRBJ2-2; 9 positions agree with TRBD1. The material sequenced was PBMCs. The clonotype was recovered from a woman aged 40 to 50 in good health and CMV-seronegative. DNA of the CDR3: TGTGCCAGCAGTTCTGGACAGGGGAGAACCGGGGAGCTGTTTTTT. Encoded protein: CASSSGQGRTGELFF.